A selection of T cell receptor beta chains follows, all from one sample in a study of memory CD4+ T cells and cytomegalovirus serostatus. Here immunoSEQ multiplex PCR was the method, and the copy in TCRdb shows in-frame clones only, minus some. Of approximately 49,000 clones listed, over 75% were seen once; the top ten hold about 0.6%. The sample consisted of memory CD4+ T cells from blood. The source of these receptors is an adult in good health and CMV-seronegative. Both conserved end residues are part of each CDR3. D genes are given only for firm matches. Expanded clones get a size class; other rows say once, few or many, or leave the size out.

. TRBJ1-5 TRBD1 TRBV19 CASSMGTGGGQPQHF TGTGCCAGTAGTATGGGGACAGGGGGAGGTCAGCCCCAGCATTTT
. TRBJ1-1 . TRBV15 CATSRGQPTNTEAFF TGTGCCACCAGCCGAGGACAGCCTACGAACACTGAAGCTTTCTTT
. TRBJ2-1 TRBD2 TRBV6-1 CASRASGGALDEQFF TGTGCCAGCAGGGCTAGCGGGGGGGCTTTGGATGAGCAGTTCTTC
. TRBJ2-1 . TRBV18 CASSPSLAGYNEQFF TGTGCCAGCTCACCATCCCTAGCAGGTTACAATGAGCAGTTCTTC
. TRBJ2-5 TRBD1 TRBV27 CASSLYRGQTQYF TGTGCCAGCAGTTTATACAGGGGCCAGACCCAGTACTTC
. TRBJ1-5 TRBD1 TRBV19 CASSTRQGSGQPQHF TGTGCCAGTAGTACCCGACAGGGTTCGGGTCAGCCCCAGCATTTT
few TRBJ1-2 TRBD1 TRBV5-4 CASSLEGAGYGYTF TGTGCCAGCAGCTTGGAGGGGGCGGGGTATGGCTACACCTTC
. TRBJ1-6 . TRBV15 CATSTKVGAAPLHF TGTGCCACCAGCACAAAGGTGGGGGCAGCACCCCTCCACTTT
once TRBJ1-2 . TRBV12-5 CASGLGSYRTYGYTF TGTGCTAGTGGTTTGGGGTCCTACAGGACTTATGGCTACACCTTC
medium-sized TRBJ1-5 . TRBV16 CASSHGTSPQPQHF TGTGCCAGCAGCCATGGGACTAGTCCTCAGCCCCAGCATTTT
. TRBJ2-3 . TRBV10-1 CASSEDPGRTDTQYF TGCGCCAGCAGTGAAGATCCTGGACGCACAGATACGCAGTATTTT
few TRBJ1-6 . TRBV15 CATSARQWNSPLHF TGTGCCACCAGCGCCCGACAGTGGAATTCACCCCTCCACTTT
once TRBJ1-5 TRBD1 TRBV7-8 CASSRTGGNQPQHF TGTGCCAGCAGCAGGACAGGGGGCAATCAGCCCCAGCATTTT
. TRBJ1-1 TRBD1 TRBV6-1 CASSERAQGAGTEAFF TGTGCCAGCAGTGAAAGGGCCCAGGGGGCGGGCACTGAAGCTTTCTTT
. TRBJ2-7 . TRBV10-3 CAISEPTGSYEQYF TGTGCCATCAGTGAGCCTACAGGGTCCTACGAGCAGTACTTC
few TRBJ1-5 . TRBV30 CAWSTGGPQHF TGTGCCTGGAGTACCGGCGGGCCCCAGCATTTT
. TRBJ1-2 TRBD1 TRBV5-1 CASSSGTGAYGYTF TGCGCCAGCAGCTCCGGGACAGGGGCCTATGGCTACACCTTC
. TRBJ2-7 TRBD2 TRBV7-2 CASRPLAGLSYEQYF TGTGCCAGCAGGCCGCTAGCGGGCCTCTCCTACGAGCAGTACTTC
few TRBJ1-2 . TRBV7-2 CASSPPTHYGYTF TGTGCCAGCAGCCCCCCGACACACTATGGCTACACCTTC
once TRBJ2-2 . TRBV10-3 CAIGLQANTGELFF TGTGCCATCGGCCTACAGGCGAACACCGGGGAGCTGTTTTTT
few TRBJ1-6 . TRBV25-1 CASSPTNSPNSPLHF TGTGCCAGCAGCCCCACTAACTCCCCTAATTCACCCCTCCACTTT
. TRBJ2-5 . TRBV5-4 CASGGVGRETQYF TGTGCCAGCGGCGGGGTGGGCAGAGAGACCCAGTACTTC
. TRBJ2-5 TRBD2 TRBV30 CACGLAGGSGETQYF TGTGCCTGTGGACTAGCGGGGGGGTCAGGAGAGACCCAGTACTTC
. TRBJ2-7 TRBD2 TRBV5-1 CASSSGLAGGHAPYEQYF TGCGCCAGCAGCTCCGGACTAGCGGGGGGCCATGCCCCCTACGAGCAGTACTTC
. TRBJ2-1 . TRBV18 CASSPFKQGDNEQFF TGTGCCAGCTCACCATTTAAACAGGGCGACAATGAGCAGTTCTTC
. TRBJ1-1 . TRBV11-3 CASSLERETEAFF TGTGCCAGCAGCTTAGAGCGGGAGACTGAAGCTTTCTTT
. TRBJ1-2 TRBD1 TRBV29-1 CSADRGRNYGYTF TGCAGCGCCGACAGGGGGCGGAACTATGGCTACACCTTC
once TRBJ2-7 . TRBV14 CASSHGATSSYEQYF TGTGCCAGCAGCCATGGGGCCACCAGCTCCTACGAGCAGTACTTC
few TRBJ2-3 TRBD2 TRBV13 CASSRDYSSTDTQYF TGTGCCAGCAGTCGGGACTACTCAAGCACAGATACGCAGTATTTT
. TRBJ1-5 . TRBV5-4 CASSMGGWDSNQPQHF TGTGCCAGCAGTATGGGGGGATGGGATAGCAATCAGCCCCAGCATTTT
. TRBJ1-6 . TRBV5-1 CASSVQGQDSPLHF TGCGCCAGCAGTGTACAGGGTCAGGATTCACCCCTCCACTTT
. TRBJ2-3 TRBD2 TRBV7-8 CASSWTSGTDTQYF TGTGCCAGCAGCTGGACTAGCGGGACAGATACGCAGTATTTT
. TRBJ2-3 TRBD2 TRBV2 CASSEGATSGVSTDTQYF TGTGCCAGCAGTGAAGGGGCGACTAGCGGGGTGAGCACAGATACGCAGTATTTT
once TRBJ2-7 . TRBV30 CAWSVPGYEQYF TGTGCCTGGAGTGTGCCGGGGTACGAGCAGTACTTC
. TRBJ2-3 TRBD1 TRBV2 CASSQGQGVGDTQYF TGTGCCAGCAGTCAGGGACAGGGAGTTGGAGATACGCAGTATTTT
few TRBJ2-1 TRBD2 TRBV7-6 CASSLGTSGGAYNEQFF TGTGCCAGCAGCTTAGGGACTAGCGGGGGGGCCTACAATGAGCAGTTCTTC
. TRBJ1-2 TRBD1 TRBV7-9 CASSRQGDGGYTF TGTGCCAGCAGCCGACAGGGGGACGGAGGCTACACCTTC
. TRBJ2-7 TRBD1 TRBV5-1 CASSLGPGQVTYEQYF TGCGCCAGCAGCTTGGGGCCGGGACAGGTGACCTACGAGCAGTACTTC
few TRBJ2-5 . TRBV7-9 CASSPKRRLEETQYF TGTGCCAGCAGCCCCAAACGCCGACTAGAAGAGACCCAGTACTTC
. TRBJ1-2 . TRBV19 CASSTAAPIYGYTF TGTGCCAGTAGTACAGCCGCTCCCATCTATGGCTACACCTTC
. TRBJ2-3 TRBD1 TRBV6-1 CASSGITGGRTDTQYF TGTGCCAGCAGTGGCATAACAGGGGGCAGAACAGATACGCAGTATTTT
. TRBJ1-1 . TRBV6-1 CASSYKGDTEAFF TGTGCCAGCAGTTATAAGGGGGATACTGAAGCTTTCTTT
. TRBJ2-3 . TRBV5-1 CASSLEPPEDTQYF TGCGCCAGCAGCTTGGAACCCCCGGAGGATACGCAGTATTTT
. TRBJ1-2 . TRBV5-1 CASSLVDSRDGYTF TGCGCCAGCAGCTTGGTTGATTCTCGGGATGGCTACACCTTC
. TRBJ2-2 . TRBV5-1 CASSLEASGTGELFF TGCGCCAGCAGCTTGGAAGCTTCGGGCACCGGGGAGCTGTTTTTT
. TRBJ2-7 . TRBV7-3 CASSSTGGGEQYF TGTGCCAGCAGCTCGACAGGCGGAGGGGAGCAGTACTTC
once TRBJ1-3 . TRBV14 CASSRDSFGNTIYF TGTGCCAGCAGCCGCGACAGTTTTGGAAACACCATATATTTT
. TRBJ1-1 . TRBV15 CATSRESPLGGYMNTEAFF TGTGCCACCAGCAGAGAGTCCCCTTTAGGGGGGTATATGAACACTGAAGCTTTCTTT
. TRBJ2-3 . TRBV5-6 CASSLLTAGNTDTQYF TGTGCCAGCAGTTTACTCACGGCAGGAAACACAGATACGCAGTATTTT
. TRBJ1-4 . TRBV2 CASQRGGIYEKLFF TGTGCCAGTCAACGAGGAGGTATCTATGAAAAACTGTTTTTT
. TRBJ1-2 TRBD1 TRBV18 CASSPPGQGARFGYTF TGTGCCAGCTCCCCGCCGGGACAGGGGGCGCGTTTTGGCTACACCTTC
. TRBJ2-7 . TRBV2 CASSAEWGPYEQYF TGTGCCAGCAGCGCAGAGTGGGGGCCCTACGAGCAGTACTTC
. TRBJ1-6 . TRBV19 CASSIIGGGNSPLHF TGTGCCAGTAGTATAATCGGGGGGGGGAATTCACCCCTCCACTTT